Each of the 25 T cell receptor beta chains below was sequenced from the same sample in a study of identical twins. TCRdb independently ran MiXCR on the 5' RACE reads; one entry per CDR3 protein. The profile shows some 730,000 distinct CDR3 sequences, approximately 18% of them singletons. The same data also went into a second study, on T cells expressing NK-cell markers.

The material sequenced was PBMCs. The receptors shown here come from a woman younger than 35 in good health.

This clonotype was observed a handful of times. The rearrangement uses TRBV20-1 and TRBJ2-7; 9 nucleotides line up with TRBD1. The CDR3 covers 15 residues. V trimming: 4 bases; J trimming: 2 bases; junction bases outside the gene matches: 9. Germline loops: CDR1 DFQATT, CDR2 SNEGSKA (reference sequence). CDR3 sequence (DNA): TGCAGTGCTAAAATCTCGGACAGGGGAACCTACGAGCAGTACTTC. Translation gives CSAKISDRGTYEQYF.

This clonotype has a count of ten or more. The V call is TRBV12-3 or TRBV12-4, the J call TRBJ1-2, with D perhaps matching TRBD1 (5 bases). The CDR3 spans 13 residues. V lost 2 bases to trimming and J lost 8 bases, with 12 bases between them. CDR3 sequence (DNA): TGTGCCAGCAGTTTACCCAGGGTTCAAGGCTACACCTTC. This encodes CASSLPRVQGYTF.

The chain couples TRBV9 to TRBJ2-7; D gene unclear. Germline V gives CDR1 SGDLS, CDR2 YYNGEE. The CDR3 runs 14 residues. V lost 3 bases, J lost 6 bases, and 16 bases lay in between. The CDR3: CASSAWPWFSEQYF. As DNA, the CDR3 is TGTGCCAGCAGCGCCTGGCCTTGGTTCAGCGAGCAGTACTTC.

V usage is TRBV6-5 and J usage is TRBJ1-1; 8 nucleotides match TRBD1. J was trimmed by 5 bases and V by 3 bases; bases with no gene match: 5. Germline loops: CDR1 MNHEY, CDR2 SVGAGI. This CDR3 has 14 amino acids. The CDR3 loop is CASSYSTGGTEAFF. Here the CDR3 DNA reads TGTGCCAGCAGTTATTCAACAGGGGGTACTGAAGCTTTCTTT.

This clonotype was found many times. The chain carries TRBV5-1 and TRBJ2-5; D remains unclear. Trimming took 0 bases from V and 2 from J, leaving 8 bases between them. Germline CDR1 is SGHRS and CDR2 is YFSETQ. The CDR3 has 14 residues. The CDR3 DNA reads as TGCGCCAGCAGCTTGGAGGGCAGTCAAGAGACCCAGTACTTC. Its translation: CASSLEGSQETQYF.

V usage is TRBV12-3 or TRBV12-4 and J usage is TRBJ2-1; D unclear. The CDR3 has 14 amino acids. Deletions cut 6 bases from V and 8 bases from J, with 17 bases between. The CDR3 loop is CASSLARLGDEQFF. As DNA, the CDR3 is TGTGCCAGCAGCCTGGCGAGACTTGGAGATGAGCAGTTCTTC.

The rearrangement joins TRBV29-1 to TRBJ2-1; 9 bases are shared with TRBD2. This CDR3 is built from 13 residues. Germline V gene data show CDR1 as SQVTM and CDR2 as ANQGSEA. After removal of 4 bases from V and 10 bases from J, the junction contained 8 bases not matched to a gene. The chain's CDR3 is CSVVVAGEREQFF. The DNA for the CDR3 is TGCAGCGTTGTGGTAGCGGGAGAACGAGAGCAGTTCTTC.

There are a few counts of this clonotype. V is TRBV5-1 and J is TRBJ2-3; weak D call: TRBD2 (6 bases). This CDR3 comprises 14 residues. Trimming took 0 bases from V and 4 from J, leaving 9 bases between them. Germline assignment: CDR1 SGHRS and CDR2 YFSETQ. The CDR3: CASSLVSGADTQYF. The CDR3 bases are TGCGCCAGCAGCTTGGTGTCGGGAGCAGATACGCAGTATTTT.

The chain is built from TRBV20-1 and TRBJ2-4; tentatively, D is TRBD2 (6 bases). This CDR3 contains 15 residues. In germline, CDR1 is DFQATT, CDR2 SNEGSKA (reference sequence). The V and J ends lost 5 bases and 0 bases respectively, with 14 bases between them. DNA of the CDR3: TGCAGTGCTTCTAGCGTTGGGGCAGCCAAAAACATTCAGTACTTC. Protein product: CSASSVGAAKNIQYF.

Only a few counts were recorded for this clonotype. This rearrangement joins TRBV12-3 or TRBV12-4 to TRBJ1-2; TRBD1 might be the D (5 bases). Between the trimmed V and J ends, which lost 7 bases and 8 bases, there was a span of 26 bases. This CDR3 region has 16 residues. CDR3 sequence reads: CASNSLGTSSLLGYTF. The CDR3 coding sequence is TGTGCCAGCAACTCCCTCGGGACCTCTAGCCTGCTCGGCTACACCTTC.

This clonotype occurred a few times. The chain links TRBV29-1 to TRBJ2-7; the D gene is possibly TRBD1 (6 bases). From germline, CDR1 is SQVTM and CDR2 ANQGSEA. This CDR3 region has 13 residues. Between the trimmed V and J ends, which lost 4 bases and 6 bases, there was a span of 16 bases. The CDR3 coding sequence is TGCAGCGTTGGGGTTACAGGGATCTCCGAGCAGTACTTC. It specifies CSVGVTGISEQYF.

The gene calls are TRBV30 and TRBJ2-1; D not resolved. V was trimmed by 0 bases and J by 9 bases, leaving 9 bases between them. The CDR3 has 12 residues. Germline V gene lookup returns CDR1 GTSNPN and CDR2 SVGIG (reference sequence). The CDR3 coding sequence is TGTGCCTGGAGTGTACTGACCGGTGAGCAGTTCTTC. Protein sequence: CAWSVLTGEQFF.

The V call is TRBV4-2, the J call TRBJ2-1; 16 bases map to TRBD2. J lost 9 bases, V lost 1 base, and 9 bases had no gene match. The CDR3 sequence is 18 residues long. CDR1 is LGHNA and CDR2 is YNFKEQ in the germline V gene. DNA for the CDR3: TGTGCCAGCAGCCAAGCTATCGGGACTAGCGGGGGGGCTAGTGAGCAGTTCTTC. It yields the protein CASSQAIGTSGGASEQFF.

In its sample, this clonotype was seen a few times. The chain recombines TRBV4-2 with TRBJ2-3; no clear D gene. Trimming removed 0 bases at V and 1 base at J, with 11 bases between. CDR3 length: 16 residues. Germline V lookup: CDR1 LGHNA, CDR2 YNFKEQ. The CDR3 is CASSQDFLGRTDTQYF. The CDR3 DNA reads TGTGCCAGCAGCCAAGATTTCCTCGGACGCACAGATACGCAGTATTTT.

The V gene is TRBV7-2, the J gene TRBJ2-7; TRBD2 aligns across 9 bases. The V segment lost 3 bases and the J segment 4 bases; nucleotides outside the gene matches: 7. Germline V gene data show CDR1 as SGHTA and CDR2 as FQGNSA. This CDR3 contains 15 residues. The CDR3 DNA follows: TGTGCCAGCAGCTTTAGCGGGAGCCTCGGGTACGAGCAGTACTTC. Translating gives CASSFSGSLGYEQYF.

The CDR3 sequence: CASSLGGAYYGYTF. CDR3 in DNA: TGTGCCAGCAGCTTGGGAGGGGCTTACTATGGCTACACCTTC. The rearrangement uses TRBV5-6 and TRBJ1-2, with a weak D call TRBD1 (5 bases). The CDR3 consists of 14 residues. Germline V lookup: CDR1 SGHDT, CDR2 YYEEEE. The V end was cut by 0 bases, the J end by 3 bases, with 9 bases between.

This clonotype was found many times. The CDR3 here is CASSSRAKAVHF. The CDR3 DNA reads TGTGCCAGCAGTTCTAGGGCCAAGGCGGTCCACTTT. The chain uses TRBV6-6 and TRBJ1-6; D gene ambiguous. CDR3 size: 12 residues. Germline V gene sequence: CDR1 MNHNY, CDR2 SVGAGI (reference sequence). V lost 4 bases to trimming and J lost 17 bases, with 15 bases between them.

The chain couples TRBV11-2 to TRBJ2-3; no clear D. Germline V gene lookup returns CDR1 SGHAT and CDR2 FQNNGV. Trimming removed 3 bases from V and 6 bases from J, with 13 bases in between. The CDR3 is 14 amino acids. The CDR3 region is CASSLSKVGDTQYF. The CDR3 DNA reads as TGTGCCAGCAGCTTGTCGAAGGTGGGCGATACGCAGTATTTT.

V and J are TRBV6-6 and TRBJ2-4; 7 bases fit TRBD1. Germline values: CDR1 MNHNY, CDR2 SVGAGI (reference sequence). With 8 bases clipped from V and 10 bases from J, the junction kept 8 bases outside the gene matches. The CDR3 runs to 12 residues. The CDR3 DNA reads as TGTGCCAGCCAGGCCCCAGGGGGAATTCAGTACTTC. It encodes CASQAPGGIQYF.

This clonotype has a handful of counts. V usage is TRBV12-3 or TRBV12-4 and J usage is TRBJ1-2; D unclear. V lost 6 bases and J 6 bases, leaving 14 bases between the germline ends. This CDR3 spans 13 amino acids. The CDR3 bases are TGTGCCAGCAGCTCTCGGTCCAGAAATGGCTACACCTTC. Amino acids: CASSSRSRNGYTF.

The genes are TRBV15 and TRBJ2-7; 7 bases fit TRBD2. CDR1 is LNHNV and CDR2 is YYDKDF in the germline V gene (reference sequence). The CDR3 runs 14 residues. The V gene end was trimmed by 3 bases and the J gene end by 3 bases; junction bases not matched to a gene: 5. The DNA of the CDR3 is TGTGCCACCAGCAGGCGGGGAGGGAGCTACGAGCAGTACTTC. Residues: CATSRRGGSYEQYF.

This clonotype was detected only a few times. This sequence joins TRBV11-2 and TRBJ2-7, with 10 bases identical to TRBD2. Trimming removed 5 bases from V and 3 bases from J; junction bases left unmatched: 4. The CDR3 spans 14 residues. CDR1 is SGHAT and CDR2 is FQNNGV in the germline V gene. The CDR3 DNA reads as TGTGCCAGCAGCCCGACTAGCGGGCGCTACGAGCAGTACTTC. Amino acid sequence: CASSPTSGRYEQYF.

This clonotype has just a few counts. J is TRBJ2-1 and V is TRBV5-1, with TRBD2 identical over 10 bases. The CDR3 is made up of 16 amino acids. The V segment lost 2 bases and the J segment 6 bases; nucleotides outside the gene matches: 8. The V gene's germline CDR1 is SGHRS and CDR2 YFSETQ. In DNA, the CDR3 is TGCGCCAGCAGCTTTGGAGGGACTAGCGCGAGCAATGAGCAGTTCTTC. It codes for CASSFGGTSASNEQFF.

This clonotype occurred a few times. V is TRBV10-2 and J is TRBJ2-3, with TRBD2 matching 7 bases. The V gene end was trimmed by 9 bases and the J gene end by 10 bases; junction bases not matched to a gene: 7. This CDR3 is 11 amino acids long. The germline V gene has CDR1 WSHSY and CDR2 SAAADI. The CDR3 DNA sequence: TGCGCCAGTGGGGGGGTGGATCCGCAGTATTTT. This translates into CASGGVDPQYF.

This clonotype occurred once. The chain has TRBV5-6 and TRBJ1-1; the match to TRBD1 covers 7 bases. Per the germline V gene, CDR1 is SGHDT and CDR2 is YYEEEE. The CDR3 spans 14 residues. V gave up 0 bases and J gave up 6 bases; unmatched junction bases: 5. CDR3 DNA: TGTGCCAGCAGCTTGGGGCAGGGGGTGGCTGAAGCTTTCTTT. Amino acids: CASSLGQGVAEAFF. Full variable domain (remainder filled in from reference TRBV5-6 and TRBJ1-1): DAGVTQSPTHLIKTRGQQVTLRCSPKSGHDTVSWYQQALGQGPQFIFQYYEEEERQRGNFPDRFSGHQFPNYSSELNVNALLLGDSALYLCASSLGQGVAEAFFGQGTRLTVV.